This entry features one T cell receptor beta chain sequence. Germline CDR1 and CDR2: SGHTA and FQGNSA. There are 14 residues in the CDR3. Trimming took 1 base from V and 9 from J; bases not matched to a gene: 6. In the original workflow: Reference gene primer amplification in the assay estimated nucleated cell counts. Libraries were prepared by immunoSEQ multiplex PCR; TCRdb keeps only in-frame clonotypes and omits some of them. V, J and clone size were drawn from that table, and D and trimming were deduced from the DNA. The table shows fewer than 500,000 clones, with roughly 89% occurring only once. This record belongs to a study of blood T cell repertoires in COVID-19. The wider study: The cDNA or gDNA used as material had been derived from T cells, B-cell-depleted T cells, or PBMCs.

The chain has TRBV7-2 and TRBJ2-1, with 7 bases aligning to TRBD2. The receptor was isolated from a woman aged 25-40 years with active or convalescent COVID-19. Material for sequencing was peripheral blood. The CDR3 DNA sequence: TGTGCCAGCAGCTTAGTTTGGGGGGGTGGTGAGCAGTTCTTC. Residues: CASSLVWGGGEQFF.